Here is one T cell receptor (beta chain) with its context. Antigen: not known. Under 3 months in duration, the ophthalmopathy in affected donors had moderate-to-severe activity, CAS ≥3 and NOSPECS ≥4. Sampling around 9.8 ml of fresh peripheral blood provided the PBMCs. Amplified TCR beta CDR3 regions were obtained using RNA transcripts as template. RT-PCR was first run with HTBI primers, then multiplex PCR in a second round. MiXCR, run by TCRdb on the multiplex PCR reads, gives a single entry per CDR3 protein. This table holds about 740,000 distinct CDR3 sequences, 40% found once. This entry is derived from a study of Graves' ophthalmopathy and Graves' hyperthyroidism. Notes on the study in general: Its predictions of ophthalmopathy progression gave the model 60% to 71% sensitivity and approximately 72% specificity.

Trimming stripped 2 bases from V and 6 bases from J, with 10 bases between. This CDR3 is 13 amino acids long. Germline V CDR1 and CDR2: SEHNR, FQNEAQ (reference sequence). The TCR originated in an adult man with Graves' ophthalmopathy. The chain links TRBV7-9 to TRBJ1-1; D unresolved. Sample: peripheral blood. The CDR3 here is CASSLIARAEAFF. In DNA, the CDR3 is TGTGCCAGCAGCTTAATAGCCCGAGCTGAAGCTTTCTTT.